This T cell receptor (beta chain) was sequenced for a study of T cell repertoires in cytomegalovirus infection (dated by TCRdb to the late 2010s). As for the study more broadly: Alongside well-studied HLA-B-restricted epitopes, the peptide stimulations were aimed at recently identified HLA-C-restricted CMV epitopes, whose presentation resists viral immunomodulation. The HLA type of each donor mattered for the analysis, because public TCR beta signatures pointed to carriage of CMV infection along with the matching HLA type. Results the study describes overall, beyond this receptor: Cumulative frequency of public TCR beta family members discriminated carriers of CMV infection plus the relevant HLA type in this cohort and an independent approximately 350-donor cohort. The ex vivo response was dominated by HLA-C-restricted CMV-specific TCR beta clonotypes, which also provided the single most frequent clonotype in two of eight donors.

This clonotype has a handful of counts. Its antigen is currently not known. Nothing much larger sits one base from this clone, and base qualities are not available. Sequencer: Illumina HiSeq 1500. TCRdb trimmed the raw reads at Q25, called clones with MiXCR and kept productive beta chains. Every distinct CDR3 protein forms one entry, paired with its most common genes and DNA. The sample table contains around 770,000 distinct CDR3 sequences; only one count was recorded for 25% to 35% of them. The ten largest account for over 10% of the sample. Deletion took 5 bases off V and 6 bases off J, with a span of 19 bases between the germline ends. The CDR3 spans 15 residues, from the cysteine through the phenylalanine. The only DNA kept is the CDR3, 45 bases in frame from the first base. Looking up the germline V gene (reference sequence) yields CDR1 MNHEY and CDR2 SMNVEV. The meaning of the sample's treatment or condition label: in vitro stimulation with specific CMV peptide epitopes to enrich CMV-specific T cells.

Specimen: cultured CD8+ T cells from PBMCs, collected from culture after CMV antigen stimulation. The source of this sequence is a human donor in good health (CMV status not recorded). Some clones in this sample may be carry-over from other donors' samples. Recombination connected TRBV27 to TRBJ1-2, and perhaps TRBD1 as D gene, on 5 matching bases. The CDR3 loop reads CASSPKRGARDGYTF. In nucleotide form, the sequence is TGTGCCAGCAGTCCCAAGCGAGGGGCGCGGGATGGCTACACCTTC.